This TCR beta chain was captured by sequencing in a study of blood T cells in healthy people across ages. Primed by a sample-barcoded 5' primer and a J-beta primer mix, a second PCR proceeded for roughly 7 to 11 cycles. Researchers report that a template-switch adaptor with 12 random nucleotides tagged each cDNA molecule. Using its own MiXCR run on the 5' RACE reads, TCRdb lists one record per CDR3 protein. This repertoire shows hundreds of thousands of distinct CDR3 sequences, roughly two fifths found once; its top ten account for 20% to 25%. This clonotype was found a few times. Germline V gene sequence: CDR1 LGHDT, CDR2 YNNKEL (reference sequence). The CDR3 has 14 amino acids. V was pared by 4 bases and J by 6 bases, with 2 bases of the junction left unmatched.

The source of this sequence is a woman aged 60 to 75 in good health. The V call is TRBV3-1, the J call TRBJ2-1, with 11 bases lining up with TRBD2. The sequenced material came from blood. The CDR3 sequence is CASSRTSGFNEQFF. The CDR3 DNA is TGTGCCAGCAGCCGGACTAGCGGGTTCAATGAGCAGTTCTTC.